The source of this TCR beta chain is a study of glioma-infiltrating T cells. Amplification of TCR alpha and beta CDR3 regions from RNA used iRepertoire nested multiplex PCR. TCRdb used MiXCR to reprocess the multiplex PCR reads, holding one entry per CDR3 protein. The sample holds some 160,000 distinct CDR3 sequences; around 45% are singletons and the top ten take about 5.2%. V was pared by 4 bases and J by 0 bases, with 7 bases between. From germline, CDR1 is SEHNR and CDR2 FQNEAQ (reference sequence). CDR3 length: 14 residues. Material: glioma tissue, nonneoplastic brain tissue, or PBMCs (not recorded which). This sequence originates from a human donor with low-grade glioma or glioblastoma, undergoing nonglioma brain surgery, or in good health (not recorded which). J is TRBJ2-4 and V is TRBV7-9; the D is unclear. The CDR3 nucleotides are TGTGCCAGCAGCTCCTTAAAAGCCAAAAACATTCAGTACTTC. It encodes CASSSLKAKNIQYF.